These 27 T cell receptor beta chains came from one sample sequenced in a study of blood T cell repertoires in COVID-19. This table comes from immunoSEQ multiplex PCR, and its TCRdb copy is limited to in-frame clones, with some not included. The sample carries around 150,000 clones, about 88% recorded once. The sequencing sample was made of peripheral blood. The receptors were gathered from a man between 60 and 75 years old with active or convalescent COVID-19.

The rearrangement uses TRBV18 and TRBJ1-1; possible D gene TRBD1, 5 bases. Trimming stripped 6 bases from V and 13 bases from J, with 24 bases between. From germline, CDR1 is KGHSH and CDR2 LQKENI. The CDR3 consists of 14 residues. CDR3 region: CASSLTGTNERHFF. CDR3 DNA: TGTGCCAGCTCTCTTACCGGGACTAACGAACGGCATTTCTTT.

The chain is built from TRBV10-3 and TRBJ2-1; TRBD2 matches 13 bases. The germline V gene has CDR1 ENHRY and CDR2 SYGVKD. The CDR3 sequence is 15 residues long. Trimming removed 6 bases from V and 6 bases from J; junction bases left unmatched: 5. CDR3: CAISGTSGRANEQFF. The CDR3 bases are TGTGCCATCAGCGGAACTAGCGGGAGGGCCAATGAGCAGTTCTTC.

V and J are TRBV14 and TRBJ1-1; D call uncertain. Germline assignment: CDR1 SGHDN and CDR2 FVKESK. The V and J ends lost 0 bases and 11 bases respectively, with 19 bases between them. There are 15 residues in the CDR3. The DNA for the CDR3 is TGTGCCAGCAGCCAAGAAGGCGTATCGCGGCGGGAGGCTTTCTTT. This codes for CASSQEGVSRREAFF. The whole variable domain, filled in from reference TRBV14 and TRBJ1-1, reads EAGVTQFPSHSVIEKGQTVTLRCDPISGHDNLYWYRRVMGKEIKFLLHFVKESKQDESGMPNNRFLAERTGGTYSTLKVQPAELEDSGVYFCASSQEGVSRREAFFGQGTRLTVV.

The chain recombines TRBV5-1 with TRBJ2-7; TRBD2 might be the D (6 bases). The CDR3 has 14 amino acids. Trimming shortened V by 6 bases and J by 3 bases, and 16 bases separated the two germline ends. Per the germline V gene, CDR1 is SGHRS and CDR2 is YFSETQ. Here the CDR3 DNA reads TGCGCCAGCACCCCCCAGGAGGGGATCTACGAGCAGTACTTC. It is translated as CASTPQEGIYEQYF.

The sample holds one count of this clone. This chain joins TRBV18 and TRBJ1-4, with no clear D. Germline V gives CDR1 KGHSH, CDR2 LQKENI. Trimming took off 2 bases at V and 8 bases at J, with 12 bases between the two ends. The CDR3 consists of 14 residues. This chain's CDR3 is CASSPGPGREKLFF. The CDR3 coding sequence is TGTGCCAGCTCACCAGGGCCAGGAAGGGAAAAACTGTTTTTT.

CDR3 sequence: CASRTNYRGLSNQPQHF. For the CDR3, the DNA is TGTGCCAGCAGGACAAATTACAGGGGACTGAGCAATCAGCCCCAGCATTTT. The chain links TRBV21-1 to TRBJ1-5; TRBD1, as called in the table, went unchecked against the DNA. TRBV21-1 is designated a pseudogene. The CDR3 is 17 amino acids.

CDR3 in amino acids: CASSRPGRNQPQHF. The CDR3 bases are TGTGCCAGCAGTCGTCCGGGTCGCAATCAGCCCCAGCATTTT. The chain is built from TRBV6-2 or TRBV6-3 and TRBJ1-5; D is unclear. With 5 bases removed from V and 2 bases from J, the gap between germline ends came to 10 bases. CDR3 size: 14 residues. The germline gives CDR1 MNHEY, CDR2 SVGEGT.

The chain recombines TRBV10-1 with TRBJ1-2; 9 bases fit TRBD1. V was clipped by 4 bases and J by 4 bases; unmatched bases: 7. The CDR3 covers 15 residues. Germline lookup yields CDR1 WNHNN and CDR2 SYGVQD (reference sequence). CDR3 nucleotide sequence: TGCGCCAGCAGTGGAGAGGGACAGGGTCCCTATGGCTACACCTTC. It encodes CASSGEGQGPYGYTF.

This chain links TRBV7-6 with TRBJ2-5; weak D call: TRBD1 (5 bases). The V end lost 4 bases, the J end lost 0 bases, and 6 bases lay between the germline ends. Germline CDR1 is SGHVS and CDR2 is FNYEAQ. The CDR3 consists of 13 residues. CDR3 protein: CASSWGHQETQYF. The CDR3 region has the DNA TGTGCCAGCAGCTGGGGCCACCAAGAGACCCAGTACTTC.

Concerning this clone itself: The sample has other DNA sequences that encode this CDR3 too. V usage is TRBV10-3 and J usage is TRBJ1-5; 10 nucleotides align to TRBD1. Germline V gene sequence: CDR1 ENHRY, CDR2 SYGVKD. There are 14 residues in the CDR3. The V and J ends lost 2 bases and 5 bases, in that order; junction bases with no gene match: 0. The CDR3 loop is CAISEGTGDQPQHF. CDR3 DNA sequence: TGTGCCATCAGTGAGGGGACAGGGGATCAGCCCCAGCATTTT.

This clone was recorded once. This sequence joins TRBV27 and TRBJ1-5, with D hard to call. CDR1 and CDR2 (germline): MNHEY, SMNVEV (reference sequence). The CDR3 extends over 14 amino acids. Deletions cut 0 bases from V and 6 bases from J, with 9 bases between. CDR3 in DNA: TGTGCCAGCAGTTTATCGGGAGGGAGTCAGCCCCAGCATTTT. Residues: CASSLSGGSQPQHF.

V usage is TRBV6-5 and J usage is TRBJ1-6, with TRBD1 as a possible D gene (5 bases). Trimming pared 0 bases from V and 10 bases from J, leaving 16 bases between. Germline assignment: CDR1 MNHEY and CDR2 SVGAGI. The CDR3 covers 16 residues. The CDR3 DNA sequence: TGTGCCAGCAGTTACTCGGACATCCTATCCACATCACCCCTCCACTTT. Translation: CASSYSDILSTSPLHF.

The J gene is TRBJ2-1, the V gene TRBV10-3, with TRBD2 matching over 10 bases. The CDR3 is 16 residues long. CDR1 and CDR2 (germline): ENHRY, SYGVKD. The ends lost 6 bases at V and 4 bases at J; junction bases unmatched: 9. The CDR3 loop reads CAIRPWTSGVYNEQFF. The CDR3 region has the DNA TGTGCCATCAGACCTTGGACTAGCGGAGTTTACAATGAGCAGTTCTTC.

The chain employs TRBV6-5 and TRBJ2-7; the D gene is possibly TRBD1 (6 bases). V shed 6 bases and J shed 0 bases, with 12 bases lying between them. CDR3 length: 14 residues. CDR1 is MNHEY, CDR2 SVGAGI, per germline. CDR3 coding DNA: TGTGCCAGCAGCCGGGACACCATCTCCTACGAGCAGTACTTC. Its protein product is CASSRDTISYEQYF.

V gene TRBV25-1 combines with J gene TRBJ1-2; tentatively, D is TRBD1 (6 bases). The CDR3 covers 13 residues. Trimming took 3 bases from V and 8 from J, leaving 13 bases between them. Germline assignment: CDR1 MGHDK and CDR2 SYGVNS. As DNA, the CDR3 is TGTGCCAGCAGTGATTCGGGGGGCGGCGGCTACACCTTC. This gives the protein CASSDSGGGGYTF.

V and J are TRBV7-9 and TRBJ2-1; no clear D. This CDR3 is built from 14 residues. Trimming removed 5 bases at V and 6 bases at J, with 14 bases between. Germline V lookup: CDR1 SEHNR, CDR2 FQNEAQ (reference sequence). The CDR3 protein is CASSPRSSLNEQFF. CDR3 DNA sequence: TGTGCCAGCAGCCCTCGTAGTAGCCTCAATGAGCAGTTCTTC.

J is TRBJ2-5 and V is TRBV7-9, with 10 bases fitting TRBD2. This CDR3 has 15 amino acids. The V and J ends lost 5 bases and 5 bases, in that order; junction bases with no gene match: 8. Germline V CDR1 and CDR2: SEHNR, FQNEAQ (reference sequence). CDR3 protein: CASSPWTSGGETQYF. CDR3 nucleotides: TGTGCCAGCAGCCCCTGGACTAGCGGAGGGGAGACCCAGTACTTC.

This clone was seen a single time. J is TRBJ2-1 and V is TRBV11-2; 11 nucleotides line up with TRBD2. V lost 1 base, J lost 7 bases, and 12 bases stayed unmatched. The germline V gene encodes CDR1 SGHAT and CDR2 FQNNGV. This CDR3 spans 18 amino acids. The CDR3 DNA is TGTGCCAGCAGCTTAGTGATATTGGGCGCTAGCGGGAGGAATGAGCAGTTCTTC. It yields the protein CASSLVILGASGRNEQFF.

The genes are TRBV5-1 and TRBJ2-5, with 15 positions matching TRBD2. Germline trimming cut 0 bases from V and 4 bases from J; bases unmatched to any gene: 4. Germline loops: CDR1 SGHRS, CDR2 YFSETQ. The CDR3 runs to 17 residues. The CDR3 loop is CASSLAGLAGGIETQYF. The CDR3 DNA is TGCGCCAGCAGCTTGGCAGGACTAGCGGGAGGGATAGAGACCCAGTACTTC.

V usage is TRBV7-2 and J usage is TRBJ2-7; 9 positions match TRBD2. CDR1 and CDR2 (germline): SGHTA, FQGNSA. The CDR3 loop spans 14 amino acids. Losses at the gene ends were 2 bases for V and 6 bases for J; bases not matched to a gene: 5. Written as DNA, the CDR3 is TGTGCCAGCAGCTTATCAGGACTAGCGCTCGAGCAGTACTTC. The encoded protein is CASSLSGLALEQYF.

The chain links TRBV27 to TRBJ2-2; possible D gene TRBD2, 6 bases. V lost 2 bases to trimming and J lost 4 bases, with 20 bases between them. The CDR3 is 18 residues long. The V gene's germline CDR1 is MNHEY and CDR2 SMNVEV (reference sequence). The CDR3 region has the DNA TGTGCCAGCAGTTTACTTAAGGCGGGGTTGAGTGGCACCGGGGAGCTGTTTTTT. Its translation is CASSLLKAGLSGTGELFF.

The chain couples TRBV6-5 to TRBJ1-1; 9 bases are shared with TRBD1. The CDR3 loop spans 15 amino acids. V lost 6 bases and J lost 4; bases outside the gene matches: 9. Germline V gene sequence: CDR1 MNHEY, CDR2 SVGAGI. CDR3 loop: CASSTGGAWGTEAFF. The DNA of the CDR3 is TGTGCCAGCAGCACAGGGGGCGCATGGGGCACTGAAGCTTTCTTT.

V is TRBV4-2 and J is TRBJ2-1; maybe TRBD2 (5 bases). Trimming cost V 4 bases and J 8 bases, with 9 bases left between them. The CDR3 contains 12 residues. The germline V gene encodes CDR1 LGHNA and CDR2 YNFKEQ. The CDR3 spells CASSRRRYEQFF. In DNA, the CDR3 is TGTGCCAGCAGCCGTAGGAGGTATGAGCAGTTCTTC.

This chain joins TRBV6-4 and TRBJ2-2; D might be TRBD2 (5 bases). From germline, CDR1 is MRHNA and CDR2 SNTAGT. CDR3 length: 14 residues. Trimming left V 5 bases short and J 1 base short, with 8 bases between. As DNA, the CDR3 is TGTGCCAGCAGTAGCGGTCAGAACACCGGGGAGCTGTTTTTT. This codes for CASSSGQNTGELFF.

The V call is TRBV19, the J call TRBJ2-3; D may be TRBD1 (6 bases). Deletions cut 5 bases from V and 3 bases from J, with 18 bases between. CDR3 length: 16 residues. Germline CDR1 and CDR2: LNHDA and SQIVND (reference sequence). The CDR3 is CASSRIQGVGTDTQYF. CDR3 nucleotide sequence: TGTGCCAGTAGTCGCATACAGGGAGTAGGAACAGATACGCAGTATTTT. Looking up the rest from reference TRBV19 and TRBJ2-3 gives the full variable domain: DGGITQSPKYLFRKEGQNVTLSCEQNLNHDAMYWYRQDPGQGLRLIYYSQIVNDFQKGDIAEGYSVSREKKESFPLTVTSAQKNPTAFYLCASSRIQGVGTDTQYFGPGTRLTVL.

V gene TRBV2 combines with J gene TRBJ2-7; 14 bases fit TRBD2. The CDR3 is made up of 15 amino acids. Germline values: CDR1 SNHLY, CDR2 FYNNEI. CDR3: CAKGTSGGPTYEQYF. The CDR3 DNA reads TGTGCGAAAGGGACTAGCGGGGGTCCCACCTACGAGCAGTACTTC.

The chain joins TRBV12-3 or TRBV12-4 to TRBJ1-1, with a tentative D call TRBD1 (5 bases). V was clipped by 5 bases and J by 11 bases, with 12 bases between them. CDR3 length: 11 amino acids. CDR3 DNA: TGTGCCAGCAGTCAGGGCGGGGATGCTTTCTTT. Protein: CASSQGGDAFF.